One and the same sample provided the 20 T cell receptor beta chains below, sequenced in a study of CD8 T cells in Susac syndrome. Random hexamers were used to reverse transcribe 0.5 to 1 ug of RNA. MiXCR, applied by TCRdb to the immunoSEQ multiplex PCR reads, yields one record per CDR3 protein. The repertoire holds approximately 160,000 distinct CDR3 sequences, with about 90% as singletons. Material for sequencing was CD4+ T cells from PBMCs. Receptor source: a human donor in good health.

The chain carries TRBV5-6 and TRBJ1-2, with D perhaps matching TRBD1 (5 bases). Germline V CDR1 and CDR2: SGHDT, YYEEEE. The CDR3 consists of 14 residues. V shed 3 bases and J shed 3 bases, with 12 bases lying between them. The CDR3 DNA is TGTGCCAGCAGCTCCAGAGGGACGGACTATGGCTACACCTTC. It codes for CASSSRGTDYGYTF. Full variable domain (remainder filled in from reference TRBV5-6 and TRBJ1-2): DAGVTQSPTHLIKTRGQQVTLRCSPKSGHDTVSWYQQALGQGPQFIFQYYEEEERQRGNFPDRFSGHQFPNYSSELNVNALLLGDSALYLCASSSRGTDYGYTFGSGTRLTVV.

The rearrangement joins TRBV18 to TRBJ2-7; D is uncertain. From germline, CDR1 is KGHSH and CDR2 LQKENI. The V end lost 5 bases, the J end lost 0 bases, and 11 bases lay between the germline ends. The CDR3 extends over 14 amino acids. CDR3 residues: CASSSAVASYEQYF. In DNA, the CDR3 is TGTGCCAGCTCAAGCGCCGTCGCCTCCTACGAGCAGTACTTC.

This chain joins TRBV20-1 and TRBJ1-5, with a tentative D call TRBD1 (6 bases). Germline CDR1 DFQATT, CDR2 SNEGSKA (reference sequence). This CDR3 is built from 13 residues. Trimming took off 4 bases at V and 7 bases at J, with 14 bases between the two ends. CDR3 sequence reads: CSATDSQGQPQHF. The CDR3, as DNA: TGCAGTGCTACGGACAGTCAGGGACAGCCCCAGCATTTT.

The rearrangement links TRBV12-3 or TRBV12-4 to TRBJ1-2; D is uncertain. With 1 base removed from V and 6 bases from J, the gap between germline ends came to 6 bases. CDR3 length equals 12 residues. In DNA, the CDR3 is TGTGCCAGCAGTTTAGAAGGGAATGGCTACACCTTC. Its protein is CASSLEGNGYTF.

The genes are TRBV18 and TRBJ2-7; possibly TRBD1 for D (5 bases). The CDR3 runs 12 residues. Germline V gene data show CDR1 as KGHSH and CDR2 as LQKENI. Trimming removed 4 bases at V and 5 bases at J, with 9 bases between. The CDR3 is CASSQGNNEQYF. The CDR3 nucleotides read TGTGCCAGCTCACAGGGGAACAACGAGCAGTACTTC.

The rearrangement joins TRBV13 to TRBJ2-7; D might be TRBD2 (5 bases). Trimming took 9 bases from V and 1 from J, leaving 13 bases between them. The CDR3 has 13 amino acids. CDR1 is PRHDT and CDR2 is FYEKMQ in the germline V gene (reference sequence). The DNA for the CDR3 is TGTGCCAGTAGCGAGCCGTCGTCCTACGAGCAGTACTTC. Translation gives CASSEPSSYEQYF.

The V gene is TRBV18, the J gene TRBJ1-2; 7 bases map to TRBD1. V dropped 2 bases and J dropped 8; count of bases not matched to a gene: 8. CDR1 is KGHSH and CDR2 is LQKENI in the germline V gene. This CDR3 is 14 amino acids long. The DNA of the CDR3 is TGTGCCAGCTCACCAACGACAGGGTTTGAGGGCTACACCTTC. It translates to CASSPTTGFEGYTF. The entire variable domain, with the rest obtained from reference TRBV18 and TRBJ1-2, is as follows: NAGVMQNPRHLVRRRGQEARLRCSPMKGHSHVYWYRQLPEEGLKFMVYLQKENIIDESGMPKERFSAEFPKEGPSILRIQQVVRGDSAAYFCASSPTTGFEGYTFGSGTRLTVV.

Only a few counts were recorded for this clonotype. The rearrangement links TRBV2 to TRBJ1-4; 8 bases fit TRBD1. Germline V gene lookup returns CDR1 SNHLY and CDR2 FYNNEI. There are 13 residues in the CDR3. The V and J ends lost 9 bases and 7 bases, in that order; junction bases with no gene match: 7. As DNA, the CDR3 is TGTGCCAGGGGGACAGGTTTTGGTGAAAAACTGTTTTTT. Translated, it gives CARGTGFGEKLFF.

The chain recombines TRBV30 with TRBJ2-3, with D unresolved. Germline CDR1 is GTSNPN and CDR2 is SVGIG (reference sequence). This CDR3 is 13 amino acids long. V was pared by 4 bases and J by 0 bases, with 8 bases between. The CDR3 DNA follows: TGTGCCTGGAAAGAGCCTAGCACAGATACGCAGTATTTT. Protein product: CAWKEPSTDTQYF.

The chain has TRBV12-3 or TRBV12-4 and TRBJ1-2; D is ambiguous. Trimming took 5 bases from V and 9 from J, leaving 16 bases between them. The CDR3 contains 13 residues. In nucleotides, the CDR3 is TGTGCCAGCAGTGGCGCCTTCTTTCGGAGCTACACCTTC. Translated: CASSGAFFRSYTF.

V is TRBV5-4 and J is TRBJ2-5; 11 bases line up with TRBD2. This CDR3 is built from 15 residues. J was trimmed by 1 base and V by 2 bases; bases with no gene match: 1. Germline V gene sequence: CDR1 SGHNT, CDR2 YYREEE (reference sequence). CDR3 protein: CASSFGTSGQETQYF. DNA for the CDR3: TGTGCCAGCAGCTTTGGGACTAGCGGCCAAGAGACCCAGTACTTC.

This clonotype was seen more than once but under ten times. The gene calls are TRBV10-3 and TRBJ2-5; perhaps D is TRBD1 or TRBD2 (6 bases each). The CDR3 covers 13 residues. The germline V gene encodes CDR1 ENHRY and CDR2 SYGVKD. V gave up 11 bases and J gave up 1 base, with 14 bases separating them. The CDR3 sequence: CASKRGLQETQYF. Here the CDR3 DNA reads TGTGCCTCCAAACGGGGGCTCCAAGAGACCCAGTACTTC.

The rearrangement joins TRBV5-1 to TRBJ1-3, with 7 bases that match TRBD1. The CDR3 runs 15 residues. The V gene's germline CDR1 is SGHRS and CDR2 YFSETQ. V shed 4 bases, J shed 2 bases, and the junction held 6 bases outside the gene matches. In nucleotides, the CDR3 is TGCGCCAGCAGCGACCCACAGGGGACTGGAAACACCATATATTTT. It yields the protein CASSDPQGTGNTIYF.

V and J are TRBV12-5 and TRBJ1-1, with 10 bases matching TRBD1. V was clipped by 1 base and J by 1 base; unmatched bases: 6. Germline values: CDR1 LGHNT, CDR2 FRNRAP. The CDR3 is made up of 17 amino acids. CDR3 DNA: TGTGCTAGTGGTTTGGCGTTAGGGACAGGGGAGAACACTGAAGCTTTCTTT. This gives the protein CASGLALGTGENTEAFF.

This chain connects TRBV3-1 to TRBJ2-7; 10 bases align to TRBD2. The CDR3 runs to 16 residues. The J segment lost 3 bases and the V segment lost 2 bases, leaving 7 bases of the junction unmatched. Looked up from germline, CDR1 is LGHDT and CDR2 is YNNKEL (reference sequence). The chain's CDR3 is CASSQTTSGTYYEQYF. DNA for the CDR3: TGTGCCAGCAGCCAAACCACTAGCGGGACTTACTACGAGCAGTACTTC.

The rearrangement links TRBV2 to TRBJ1-2; D unresolved. Trimming stripped 10 bases from V and 8 bases from J, with 5 bases between. Per germline, CDR1 SNHLY and CDR2 FYNNEI. The CDR3 contains 8 residues. CDR3 sequence reads: CANRGYTF. As DNA, the CDR3 is TGTGCCAACCGGGGCTACACCTTC.

The chain joins TRBV6-5 to TRBJ2-3, with D possibly TRBD2 on 5 matching bases. Germline loops: CDR1 MNHEY, CDR2 SVGAGI. V lost 2 bases, J lost 0 bases, and 9 bases lay in between. The CDR3 is 15 amino acids. In nucleotides, the CDR3 is TGTGCCAGCAGTTACGGTCGGGATAGCACAGATACGCAGTATTTT. Translating it yields CASSYGRDSTDTQYF.

The chain is built from TRBV7-9 and TRBJ1-1; D is ambiguous. Germline V CDR1 and CDR2: SEHNR, FQNEAQ (reference sequence). The CDR3 is 13 amino acids. V gave up 5 bases and J gave up 2 bases, with 9 bases separating them. The CDR3 DNA is TGTGCCAGCAGCGTACCGTTAAACACTGAAGCTTTCTTT. Translated: CASSVPLNTEAFF.

This clonotype was counted once. The rearrangement joins TRBV6-2 or TRBV6-3 to TRBJ2-2; D is possibly TRBD2 (6 bases). CDR1 MNHEY and CDR2 SVGEGT come from the germline V gene. V was trimmed by 6 bases and J by 0 bases, leaving 14 bases between them. The CDR3 spans 16 residues. CDR3 DNA: TGTGCCAGCAGCCCCCGGGGGACGGCGAACACCGGGGAGCTGTTTTTT. Translating it yields CASSPRGTANTGELFF.

The chain employs TRBV9 and TRBJ2-2; no clear D gene. This CDR3 spans 13 amino acids. Germline loops: CDR1 SGDLS, CDR2 YYNGEE. V was shortened by 1 base and J by 4 bases, with 5 bases between the two germline ends. CDR3 residues: CASSVWITGELFF. The CDR3 DNA follows: TGTGCCAGCAGCGTATGGATCACCGGGGAGCTGTTTTTT.